This T cell receptor beta chain comes out of a study of blood T cell repertoires in COVID-19 (dated by TCRdb to about 2020). Background for the entire study: Samples from collaborators originated in the United States, Italy and Spain and spanned both the acute and convalescent phases of COVID-19. A de-identified subject ID, COVID-19 status, age in years and sex were almost always included in the sample metadata. Subjects who had been exposed to COVID-19, were actively infected with it, or had recovered from it provided the deeply sampled blood TCRbeta repertoires that made up the dataset. The prospective study material was composed of cDNA or gDNA derived from T cells, B-cell-depleted T cells, or PBMCs. Where available, HLA class I and class II types were obtained from metadata supplied by the sample provider rather than from assay-based typing. Samples were obtained from the ongoing ImmuneRACE study (first 160 participants) and from about 1,300 subjects provided by 6 global collaborators. The repertoires were released in a freely available public database meant as a resource for research on the immune response to SARS-CoV-2. Paper-wide results and their limitations: Clinical and demographic metadata were provided uncurated, with the amount varying by source and participant.

The collaborating institutions used their own protocols to collect whole blood in K2EDTA tubes. Collaborator samples were shipped for TCRbeta analysis as frozen whole blood, isolated PBMCs, or DNA extracted from either sample type. The CDR3 runs 18 amino acids, cysteine and phenylalanine included. Just the 54-base CDR3 DNA is kept, in frame starting at base 1. V drops 0 bases and J drops 0 bases, leaving 13 bases in between. The germline V gene sets CDR1 to SGHRS and CDR2 to YFSETQ. As for this clone: Its antigen has not been determined. No per-base quality is available; no much larger clone lies one base away.

The immunoSEQ Assay, a bias-controlled multiplex PCR, was used to amplify TCRbeta CDR3 regions from genomic DNA. The paper's data handling went like this. Nucleated cell counts per sample were estimated from amplification of reference gene primers within the assay. To quantify the absolute abundance of each unique TCRbeta CDR3 rearrangement, sequence reads were collapsed and filtered. Productive Simpson clonality was computed per sample as the square root of Simpson's diversity index over productive rearrangements. The table comes from immuneACCESS by way of TCRdb, which keeps in-frame sequences with V and J called. Part of the clones is missing from these tables; in studies checked, under half for an unresolved V gene and the rest for unknown reasons. V and J calls and clone size come straight from that table; D and trimming were deduced from the DNA. The sample contains about 120,000 clones, 85% of them found a single time. The leading ten clones occupy roughly a tenth of the sample.

The chain is assembled from TRBV5-1 and TRBJ2-6; TRBD2 could be the D gene, as 7 bases match. The sequence came from an elderly man with acute or convalescent COVID-19. Sequences were obtained from peripheral blood. The DNA sequence is given as TGCGCCAGCAGCTTGGATGGGGGGGGCTCCTCTGGGGCCAACGTCCTGACTTTC. Translation gives CASSLDGGGSSGANVLTF.